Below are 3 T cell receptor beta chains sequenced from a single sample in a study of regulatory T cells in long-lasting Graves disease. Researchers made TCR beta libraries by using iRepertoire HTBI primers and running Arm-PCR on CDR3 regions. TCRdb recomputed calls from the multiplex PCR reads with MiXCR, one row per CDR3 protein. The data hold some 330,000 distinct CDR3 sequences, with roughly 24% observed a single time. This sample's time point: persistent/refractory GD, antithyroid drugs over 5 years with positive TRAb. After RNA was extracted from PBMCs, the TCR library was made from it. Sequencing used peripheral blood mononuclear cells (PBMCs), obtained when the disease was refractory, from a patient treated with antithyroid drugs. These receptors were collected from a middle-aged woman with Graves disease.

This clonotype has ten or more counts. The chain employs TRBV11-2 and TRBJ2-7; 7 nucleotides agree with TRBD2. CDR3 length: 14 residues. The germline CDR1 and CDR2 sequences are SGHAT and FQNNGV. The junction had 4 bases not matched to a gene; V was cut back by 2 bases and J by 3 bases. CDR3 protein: CASSLNGRNYEQYF. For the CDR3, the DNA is TGTGCCAGCAGCTTAAACGGGAGGAACTACGAGCAGTACTTC.

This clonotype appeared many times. This CDR3 reads CASTAGPAWNTEAFF. The DNA for the CDR3 is TGTGCCAGCACCGCCGGACCGGCATGGAACACTGAAGCTTTCTTT. This sequence joins TRBV28 and TRBJ1-1; D is undetermined. V was shortened by 7 bases and J by 1 base, with 16 bases between the two germline ends. Germline CDR1 reads MDHEN; CDR2 reads SYDVKM. CDR3 length: 15 residues.

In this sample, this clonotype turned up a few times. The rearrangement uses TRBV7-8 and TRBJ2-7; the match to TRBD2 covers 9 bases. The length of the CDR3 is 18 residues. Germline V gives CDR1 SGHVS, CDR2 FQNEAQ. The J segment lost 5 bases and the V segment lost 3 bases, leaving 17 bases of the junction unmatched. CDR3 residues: CASSLGLAGGGIRDEQYF. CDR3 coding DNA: TGTGCCAGCAGCTTGGGACTAGCAGGCGGAGGTATAAGGGACGAGCAGTACTTC.